The rows below give T cell receptor beta chains drawn from one sample of a study of cytomegalovirus exposure and HLA in healthy donors. This table comes from immunoSEQ multiplex PCR, and its TCRdb copy is limited to in-frame clones, with some not included. This sample yields approximately 180,000 clones, of which about four fifths are seen a single time; less than 2% belongs to the top ten. The sample was PBMCs. Every receptor here comes from a man aged 18 to 29 in good health and CMV-seronegative. Both conserved end residues are part of each CDR3. The order of the fields is clone size, D gene, J gene, V gene, CDR3 DNA, CDR3 protein. The D gene is left open where the match is weak. Rows may omit the clone size; those that give it use once, few, many or a size class.

clone_size: -; d_call: -; j_call: TRBJ2-2; v_call: TRBV29-1; cdr3_nt: TGCAGCGTCGGGACAACGAACACCGGGGAGCTGTTTTTT; cdr3_aa: CSVGTTNTGELFF
clone_size: once; d_call: TRBD1; j_call: TRBJ1-6; v_call: TRBV28; cdr3_nt: TGTGCCAGCAGTCAGGACAGGGAGTATTCACCCCTCCACTTT; cdr3_aa: CASSQDREYSPLHF
clone_size: -; d_call: TRBD1; j_call: TRBJ1-6; v_call: TRBV5-1; cdr3_nt: TGCGCCAGCAGCCAAGCGGGGACAGGGGCCTCACCCCTCCACTTT; cdr3_aa: CASSQAGTGASPLHF
clone_size: -; d_call: TRBD2; j_call: TRBJ2-5; v_call: TRBV18; cdr3_nt: TGTGCCAGCTCCCGGACTAGCGGGAGTGTAGAGACCCAGTACTTC; cdr3_aa: CASSRTSGSVETQYF
clone_size: -; d_call: TRBD2; j_call: TRBJ2-3; v_call: TRBV6-5; cdr3_nt: TGTGCCAGCAGGGGACTAGCGACGGGAGATACGCAGTATTTT; cdr3_aa: CASRGLATGDTQYF
clone_size: -; d_call: TRBD1; j_call: TRBJ2-7; v_call: TRBV27; cdr3_nt: TGTGCCAGCAGTTTATCGTACAGGGGGTATGGCGAGCAGTACTTC; cdr3_aa: CASSLSYRGYGEQYF
clone_size: -; d_call: TRBD1; j_call: TRBJ2-2; v_call: TRBV9; cdr3_nt: TGTGCCAGCAGCGTCACAGGGGGCCAGTCCGGGGAGCTGTTTTTT; cdr3_aa: CASSVTGGQSGELFF
clone_size: once; d_call: -; j_call: TRBJ1-2; v_call: TRBV7-9; cdr3_nt: TGTGCCAGCAGCTTTCAAGGGGGGGGACGAAACTATCGGGGCTACACCTTC; cdr3_aa: CASSFQGGGRNYRGYTF
clone_size: -; d_call: TRBD2; j_call: TRBJ2-7; v_call: TRBV11-2; cdr3_nt: TGCGCCAGCAGCCTAAGCCCGACTAGCCGGAGCTCCTACGAGCAGTACTTC; cdr3_aa: CASSLSPTSRSSYEQYF
clone_size: -; d_call: TRBD2; j_call: TRBJ2-1; v_call: TRBV13; cdr3_nt: TGTGCCAGCAGCTTATCGCCGGGACTAGGGTACAATGAGCAGTTCTTC; cdr3_aa: CASSLSPGLGYNEQFF
clone_size: once; d_call: -; j_call: TRBJ2-5; v_call: TRBV6-5; cdr3_nt: TGTGCCAGCCACAACGGGGACTTGGGGGAGACCCAGTACTTC; cdr3_aa: CASHNGDLGETQYF
clone_size: -; d_call: -; j_call: TRBJ2-1; v_call: TRBV5-1; cdr3_nt: TGCGCCAGCAGCTTGGGGGGGGGCAGGGAGTACAATGAGCAGTTCTTC; cdr3_aa: CASSLGGGREYNEQFF
clone_size: -; d_call: TRBD2; j_call: TRBJ2-1; v_call: TRBV19; cdr3_nt: TGTGCCAGTAGTATCTGGGGAGGCATAGCGGGAGTTCGGGGCAATGAGCAGTTCTTC; cdr3_aa: CASSIWGGIAGVRGNEQFF
clone_size: -; d_call: -; j_call: TRBJ2-1; v_call: TRBV5-1; cdr3_nt: TGCGCCAGCAGTTTACAGGATATGGCCCTCAATGAGCAGTTCTTC; cdr3_aa: CASSLQDMALNEQFF
clone_size: -; d_call: -; j_call: TRBJ1-1; v_call: TRBV5-1; cdr3_nt: TGCGCCAGCAGCGCCACAGGGTACACTGAAGCTTTCTTT; cdr3_aa: CASSATGYTEAFF
clone_size: once; d_call: -; j_call: TRBJ1-4; v_call: TRBV4-3; cdr3_nt: TGCGCCAGCAGCCAAGCAGGGAGGGGAGGTAATGAAAAACTGTTTTTT; cdr3_aa: CASSQAGRGGNEKLFF
clone_size: -; d_call: -; j_call: TRBJ1-4; v_call: TRBV7-8; cdr3_nt: TGTGCCAGCAGCCTCCGGACAGATGAAAAACTGTTTTTT; cdr3_aa: CASSLRTDEKLFF
clone_size: once; d_call: TRBD2; j_call: TRBJ2-3; v_call: TRBV6-4; cdr3_nt: TGTGCCAGCAGTGCCTTGAGCGGGGGTCCCACAGATACGCAGTATTTT; cdr3_aa: CASSALSGGPTDTQYF
clone_size: once; d_call: TRBD2; j_call: TRBJ2-1; v_call: TRBV4-2; cdr3_nt: TGTGCCAGCAGCTTCCGGACTAGCGGGAGCCTCAGCTCCTACAATGAGCAGTTCTTC; cdr3_aa: CASSFRTSGSLSSYNEQFF
clone_size: -; d_call: -; j_call: TRBJ2-7; v_call: TRBV2; cdr3_nt: TGTGCCAGCACACTTGACAGAACCTACGAGCAGTACTTC; cdr3_aa: CASTLDRTYEQYF